This T cell receptor (beta chain) was profiled in a study of cytomegalovirus exposure and HLA in healthy donors. Study summary: A subsequent analysis reported that the 95 to 150 validation repertoires were produced on the same platform that had also been used for the 500 to 700 first-cohort repertoires.

It was the roughly 120-subject validation cohort, separate from the roughly 700-subject first cohort, to which the donors belonged. Study conclusions and caveats: Altogether, some 170 TCR beta chains were recorded as cytomegalovirus-associated.

Germline CDR1 is LNHDA and CDR2 is SQIVND (reference sequence). The CDR3 spans 13 residues. Trimming shortened V by 3 bases and J by 5 bases, and 10 bases separated the two germline ends. Concerning this clone: The antigen is unknown.

Assay: immunoSEQ multiplex PCR; the TCRdb copy retains only in-frame clones and omits some. Of under 400,000 clones listed, nearly 90% are singletons. This chain connects TRBV19 to TRBJ2-5; tentative D call: TRBD2 (5 bases). Material for sequencing was PBMCs. This sequence originates from a man aged 25-45 years in good health and CMV-seronegative. The CDR3 loop reads CASSIDWEETQYF. In nucleotides, the CDR3 is TGTGCCAGTAGTATTGACTGGGAGGAGACCCAGTACTTC. The full variable domain, completed using reference TRBV19 and TRBJ2-5, is DGGITQSPKYLFRKEGQNVTLSCEQNLNHDAMYWYRQDPGQGLRLIYYSQIVNDFQKGDIAEGYSVSREKKESFPLTVTSAQKNPTAFYLCASSIDWEETQYFGPGTRLLVL.